This T cell receptor (beta chain) comes out of a study of T cell responses to AZD1222 COVID-19 vaccine. Study-level findings and limits: Donors were chiefly white British, with a greater number of females, and clonal diversity was perhaps underestimated. At baseline, just five to seven AZD1222 recipients tested seropositive.

The CDR3 covers 14 residues. Germline V gives CDR1 MNHNY, CDR2 SVGAGI (reference sequence). V was clipped by 5 bases and J by 3 bases, with 11 bases between them. On this clone: Its specificity is unknown.

Assay used: immunoSEQ multiplex PCR; TCRdb lists only in-frame clones, some missing. The sample carries around 150,000 clones, about 90% recorded once. The source of this sequence is an adult who received the AZD1222 COVID-19 vaccine. The rearrangement uses TRBV6-6 and TRBJ1-5; D gene uncertain. The specimen was peripheral blood, collected 28 days after the second AZD1222 dose. The CDR3 spells CASSKVLNNQPQHF. For the CDR3, the DNA is TGTGCCAGCAGTAAAGTCTTAAACAATCAGCCCCAGCATTTT.